Listed below are T cell receptor beta chains from one sample, sequenced in a study of cytomegalovirus exposure and HLA in healthy donors. The data were produced by immunoSEQ multiplex PCR, yet TCRdb's version contains in-frame clones alone and is incomplete. The table lists approximately 170,000 clones, roughly 65% of them singletons, with roughly 4.5% in the top ten. The sequencing sample was made of PBMCs. The receptors stem from a young man in good health and CMV-seropositive. CDR3s leave out the opening cysteine and the closing phenylalanine or tryptophan. A D gene is named only where the DNA matches it firmly. Expanded clones get a size class; other rows say once, few or many, or leave the size out.

clone_size	v_call	j_call	d_call	cdr3_aa
NA	TRBV6-4	TRBJ1-2	NA	ASSDSTRGSGYT
NA	TRBV28	TRBJ2-5	NA	ACSPRLLAADETQY
NA	TRBV14	TRBJ2-2	TRBD1	ASSGRDRVFDGELF
once	TRBV10-3	TRBJ1-1	TRBD1	AITLGQDTEAF
NA	TRBV2	TRBJ1-2	NA	ASSDLGGYGYT
few	TRBV5-1	TRBJ2-1	TRBD2	ASSLAGPEHEQF
few	TRBV6-5	TRBJ1-3	NA	ASSYDWASGNTIY
few	TRBV7-7	TRBJ2-5	TRBD2	ASSLGQRGRQETQY
NA	TRBV29-1	TRBJ1-1	TRBD1	SVLTGGSNTEAF
NA	TRBV27	TRBJ1-1	TRBD1	ATQAGGPWVNTEAF
NA	TRBV6-1	TRBJ1-2	TRBD1	ASSEEGTGYRRDT
NA	TRBV19	TRBJ1-6	TRBD1	ASSDRGESPLH
few	TRBV10-3	TRBJ1-5	NA	TIKGEGSINQPQH
NA	TRBV14	TRBJ1-1	NA	ASSQKGVNTEAF
few	TRBV9	TRBJ2-1	NA	ASSVVSQGGEQF
NA	TRBV16	TRBJ1-2	NA	ASSRIGGAGNYGYT
few	TRBV5-1	TRBJ1-5	NA	ASSREGRDQPQH
few	TRBV5-1	TRBJ1-1	TRBD1	ASSLKETGHTEAF
NA	TRBV5-4	TRBJ1-2	TRBD1	ASSFKTGDYGYT
NA	TRBV2	TRBJ2-3	TRBD2	ASRSPSGGGTDTQY
once	TRBV5-4	TRBJ1-2	NA	ASSLGRVANYGYT
once	TRBV4-1	TRBJ2-1	TRBD2	ASSQRTSGSPPYEQF
once	TRBV4-1	TRBJ2-5	TRBD1	ASSQVGQGSSQY
NA	TRBV7-9	TRBJ2-3	NA	ASSSAPGTSTDTQY
NA	TRBV6-5	TRBJ1-2	TRBD1	ASSKDRTYGYT
NA	TRBV2	TRBJ1-1	TRBD1	ASSPRTGFTEAF
NA	TRBV5-1	TRBJ1-3	NA	ASSPERQWQGGGNTIY
NA	TRBV4-2	TRBJ2-1	TRBD2	ASSQIAGDYNEQF
NA	TRBV11-2	TRBJ2-3	TRBD2	ASSLFASGRNTDTQY